Listed below are T cell receptor beta chains from one sample, sequenced in a study of T cell responses to AZD1222 COVID-19 vaccine. Libraries were prepared by immunoSEQ multiplex PCR; TCRdb keeps only in-frame clonotypes and omits some of them. This sample yields about 140,000 clones, of which 85% to 95% are seen a single time; approximately 0.96% belongs to the top ten. The sample here was peripheral blood, taken on day 0 of MenACWY control vaccination. Every receptor here comes from an adult in good health. The CDR3 runs from the conserved cysteine through the conserved F or W. Fields, in order: CDR3 protein, CDR3 DNA, CDR3 length, V gene, D gene, clone size, J gene. D genes are given only for firm matches. A row's size may be missing; if present it is once, few, many or a size class.

CDR3: CASSVDGPGGEQYF
DNA: TGTGCCAGCAGCGTAGACGGTCCCGGGGGGGAGCAGTACTTC
length: 14
V: TRBV2
D: TRBD2
size: few
J: TRBJ2-7

CDR3: CASSKGTLNEQFF
DNA: TGTGCCAGCAGCAAAGGGACTCTCAATGAGCAGTTCTTC
length: 13
V: TRBV7-8
D: -
size: -
J: TRBJ2-1

CDR3: CASSPIGYNSPLHF
DNA: TGTGCCAGCAGCCCCATAGGGTATAATTCACCCCTCCACTTT
length: 14
V: TRBV11-2
D: -
size: -
J: TRBJ1-6

CDR3: CASSLTRRQYF
DNA: TGTGCCAGCAGCCTGACCCGGCGGCAGTACTTC
length: 11
V: TRBV14
D: -
size: few
J: TRBJ2-7

CDR3: CASSLRADNEKLFF
DNA: TGTGCCAGCAGCTTGAGGGCAGATAATGAAAAACTGTTTTTT
length: 14
V: TRBV5-4
D: -
size: -
J: TRBJ1-4

CDR3: CASSRRGGNTEAFF
DNA: TGTGCCAGCAGCCGAAGGGGGGGGAACACTGAAGCTTTCTTT
length: 14
V: TRBV9
D: -
size: -
J: TRBJ1-1

CDR3: CASSMDRDLSLDF
DNA: TGTGCCAGCAGCATGGACAGGGACCTCTCGCTAGACTTC
length: 13
V: TRBV7-2
D: TRBD1
size: -
J: TRBJ1-2

CDR3: CASSGYQGGGNTIYF
DNA: TGTGCCAGCAGCGGATACCAGGGTGGTGGAAACACCATATATTTT
length: 15
V: TRBV9
D: -
size: -
J: TRBJ1-3

CDR3: CASSFPYTSTAFF
DNA: TGTGCCAGCAGTTTCCCATACACGTCTACGGCTTTCTTT
length: 13
V: TRBV28
D: -
size: -
J: TRBJ1-1

CDR3: CASSYSGSNYGYTF
DNA: TGTGCCAGCAGTTACTCCGGCAGCAACTATGGCTACACCTTC
length: 14
V: TRBV6-2/TRBV6-3
D: -
size: -
J: TRBJ1-2

CDR3: CASSHRRMRKAFF
DNA: TGTGCCAGCTCACATCGACGGATGCGTAAAGCTTTCTTT
length: 13
V: TRBV18
D: -
size: few
J: TRBJ1-1

CDR3: CASTPGLAGGGETQYF
DNA: TGTGCCAGCACCCCGGGACTAGCGGGCGGCGGGGAGACCCAGTACTTC
length: 16
V: TRBV2
D: TRBD2
size: -
J: TRBJ2-5

CDR3: CASSLGSYGYTF
DNA: TGTGCCAGCAGCCTGGGGTCCTATGGCTACACCTTC
length: 12
V: TRBV4-2
D: -
size: -
J: TRBJ1-2

CDR3: CASSPGGGLTQYF
DNA: TGTGCCAGCAGCCCGGGAGGGGGCTTGACCCAGTACTTC
length: 13
V: TRBV5-6
D: -
size: -
J: TRBJ2-5

CDR3: CASSSGLADDEQFF
DNA: TGTGCCAGCAGCTCCGGACTAGCGGATGATGAGCAGTTCTTC
length: 14
V: TRBV6-5
D: TRBD2
size: -
J: TRBJ2-1

CDR3: CASSQGQGDYEQYF
DNA: TGCGCCAGCAGCCAAGGACAGGGGGACTACGAGCAGTACTTC
length: 14
V: TRBV4-3
D: TRBD1
size: -
J: TRBJ2-7

CDR3: CSARGPYEQYF
DNA: TGCAGTGCTAGAGGGCCGTACGAGCAGTACTTC
length: 11
V: TRBV20-1
D: -
size: -
J: TRBJ2-7

CDR3: CASSLITGMNTEAFF
DNA: TGTGCCAGCAGCTTAATTACGGGCATGAACACTGAAGCTTTCTTT
length: 15
V: TRBV11-2
D: -
size: -
J: TRBJ1-1

CDR3: CASSRTSTDTQYF
DNA: TGTGCCAGCAGTCGCACTAGCACAGATACGCAGTATTTT
length: 13
V: TRBV6-4
D: -
size: -
J: TRBJ2-3

CDR3: CASRLAGGNYNEQFF
DNA: TGCGCCAGCAGACTAGCGGGAGGGAACTACAATGAGCAGTTCTTC
length: 15
V: TRBV5-1
D: TRBD2
size: -
J: TRBJ2-1

CDR3: CSALDIMNTEAFF
DNA: TGCAGCGCCCTGGACATAATGAACACTGAAGCTTTCTTT
length: 13
V: TRBV29-1
D: -
size: -
J: TRBJ1-1

CDR3: CASSLLGNQPQHF
DNA: TGTGCCAGCAGTTTATTAGGCAATCAGCCCCAGCATTTT
length: 13
V: TRBV28
D: -
size: -
J: TRBJ1-5

CDR3: CASRTTFGTVENYGYTF
DNA: TGTGCCAGTAGGACCACTTTCGGGACAGTTGAAAACTATGGCTACACCTTC
length: 17
V: TRBV19
D: TRBD1
size: -
J: TRBJ1-2

CDR3: CASSELGANEQFF
DNA: TGTGCCAGCAGTGAGCTAGGGGCCAATGAGCAGTTCTTC
length: 13
V: TRBV6-1
D: -
size: -
J: TRBJ2-1

CDR3: CASSLGRGYEKLFF
DNA: TGTGCCAGCAGCTTGGGAAGGGGTTATGAAAAACTGTTTTTT
length: 14
V: TRBV5-6
D: -
size: -
J: TRBJ1-4

CDR3: CASRGRPSTGYGYTF
DNA: TGTGCCAGCAGGGGTAGGCCCTCCACGGGCTATGGCTACACCTTC
length: 15
V: TRBV6-5
D: -
size: -
J: TRBJ1-2

CDR3: CASSATGTGGINEQFF
DNA: TGTGCCAGCAGCGCTACCGGGACAGGGGGCATTAATGAGCAGTTCTTC
length: 16
V: TRBV5-4
D: TRBD1
size: few
J: TRBJ2-1

CDR3: CASSPTGSNQPQHF
DNA: TGTGCCAGCAGCCCGACAGGATCCAATCAGCCCCAGCATTTT
length: 14
V: TRBV7-9
D: -
size: -
J: TRBJ1-5

CDR3: CASSRDRNYQPQHF
DNA: TGTGCCAGCAGCCGCGACAGGAATTATCAGCCCCAGCATTTT
length: 14
V: TRBV28
D: -
size: -
J: TRBJ1-5

CDR3: CASSIGQGGTDTQYF
DNA: TGTGCCAGTAGTATAGGTCAGGGGGGGACAGATACGCAGTATTTT
length: 15
V: TRBV19
D: -
size: -
J: TRBJ2-3

CDR3: CASSLFVGDSSSGANVLTF
DNA: TGTGCCAGCAGTTTATTCGTGGGGGATTCGAGCTCTGGGGCCAACGTCCTGACTTTC
length: 19
V: TRBV28
D: -
size: -
J: TRBJ2-6

CDR3: CASSSRSDAYSYEQYF
DNA: TGTGCCAGCAGCTCTAGGTCTGACGCGTACTCCTACGAGCAGTACTTC
length: 16
V: TRBV7-2
D: -
size: -
J: TRBJ2-7

CDR3: CASSKKGTANQPQHF
DNA: TGTGCCAGCAGTAAAAAGGGGACAGCCAATCAGCCCCAGCATTTT
length: 15
V: TRBV2
D: TRBD1
size: -
J: TRBJ1-5

CDR3: CASSYTSNSNQPQHF
DNA: TGTGCCAGCAGTTACACATCAAATAGCAATCAGCCCCAGCATTTT
length: 15
V: TRBV27
D: -
size: -
J: TRBJ1-5

CDR3: CASSPSSYNEQFF
DNA: TGTGCCAGCAGTCCCTCCTCCTACAATGAGCAGTTCTTC
length: 13
V: TRBV6-5
D: -
size: -
J: TRBJ2-1

CDR3: CASSHQGGTEAFF
DNA: TGCGCCAGCAGCCACCAGGGTGGCACTGAAGCTTTCTTT
length: 13
V: TRBV4-1
D: -
size: -
J: TRBJ1-1

CDR3: CASSRDPGRPDGYTF
DNA: TGTGCCAGCAGCCGGGACCCCGGGCGTCCAGATGGCTACACCTTC
length: 15
V: TRBV9
D: -
size: -
J: TRBJ1-2

CDR3: CATSRPNDRYEQYF
DNA: TGTGCCACCAGCAGACCAAACGACAGGTACGAGCAGTACTTC
length: 14
V: TRBV15
D: -
size: -
J: TRBJ2-7

CDR3: CASSMTTGTEAFF
DNA: TGTGCCAGCAGTATGACTACGGGGACTGAAGCTTTCTTT
length: 13
V: TRBV2
D: -
size: once
J: TRBJ1-1

CDR3: CASSPTGTSGYNEQFF
DNA: TGTGCCAGCAGCCCCACCGGGACTAGCGGGTACAATGAGCAGTTCTTC
length: 16
V: TRBV9
D: TRBD2
size: -
J: TRBJ2-1

CDR3: CASSRGGSSGANVLTF
DNA: TGTGCCAGCAGCCGGGGAGGTTCTTCTGGGGCCAACGTCCTGACTTTC
length: 16
V: TRBV16
D: -
size: -
J: TRBJ2-6